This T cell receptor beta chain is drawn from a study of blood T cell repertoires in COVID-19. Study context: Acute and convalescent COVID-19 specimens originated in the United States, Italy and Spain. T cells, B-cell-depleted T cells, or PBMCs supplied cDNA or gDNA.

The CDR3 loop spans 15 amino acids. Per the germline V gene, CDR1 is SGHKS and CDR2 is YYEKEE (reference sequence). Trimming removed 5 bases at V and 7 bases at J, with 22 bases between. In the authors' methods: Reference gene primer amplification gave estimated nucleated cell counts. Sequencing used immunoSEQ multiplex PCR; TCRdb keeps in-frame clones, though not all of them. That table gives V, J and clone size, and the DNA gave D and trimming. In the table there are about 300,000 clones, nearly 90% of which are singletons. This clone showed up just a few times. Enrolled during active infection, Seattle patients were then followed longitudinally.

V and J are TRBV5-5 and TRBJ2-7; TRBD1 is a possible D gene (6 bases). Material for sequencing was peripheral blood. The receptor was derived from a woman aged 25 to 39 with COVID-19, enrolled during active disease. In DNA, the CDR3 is TGTGCCAGCAGTTCGCCTCAGGGGCCCCGAAGGGAGCAGTACTTC. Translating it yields CASSSPQGPRREQYF. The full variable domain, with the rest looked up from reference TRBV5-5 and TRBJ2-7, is DAGVTQSPTHLIKTRGQQVTLRCSPISGHKSVSWYQQVLGQGPQFIFQYYEKEERGRGNFPDRFSARQFPNYSSELNVNALLLGDSALYLCASSSPQGPRREQYFGPGTRLTVT.